The clone carrying this TCR beta chain was picked up a small number of times. Its cognate antigen is unknown. Retrospectively chosen non-transplant comparators had other cancers and at least five gastrointestinal samples, without known gastrointestinal disease. GI sites, liver, skin and spleen were taken after median 9.75 post-mortem hours. Clones were read by immunoSEQ multiplex PCR, and TCRdb kept only the in-frame ones, dropping some. This sample has about 6,300 clones, with nearly 70% found just once. V lost 8 bases, J lost 7 bases, and 2 bases stayed unmatched. The CDR3 consists of 12 residues. The V gene's germline CDR1 is SNHLY and CDR2 FYNNEI. This sample was taken from a study of tissue T cells after allogeneic stem cell transplantation. Background on the study: Samples with visible lymphocytes on H&E were prioritized for sequencing.

The study, taken as a whole, reports: TCR repertoires tracked anatomic similarity, regardless of disease or transplant status.

The rearrangement joins TRBV2 to TRBJ1-6; 7 bases align to TRBD1. The sequence came from a woman aged 18-49 years with breast cancer. This sample comprised tissue from the stomach, obtained at autopsy. The CDR3 DNA is TGTGCCAGCGACAGGGACAATTCACCCCTCCACTTT. Its translation: CASDRDNSPLHF.